These 7 T cell receptor beta chains were all obtained from the same sample, sequenced in a study of blood T cell repertoires in COVID-19. The protocol was immunoSEQ multiplex PCR, while the TCRdb copy is restricted to in-frame clones and leaves out a portion. The profile shows 200,000 to 250,000 clones, roughly 80% of them singletons. Sequencing used peripheral blood. These receptors were obtained from a woman older than 75 with COVID-19, enrolled during active disease.

The gene calls are TRBV20-1 and TRBJ2-7, with a tentative D call TRBD1 (6 bases). Trimming cost V 6 bases and J 2 bases, with 8 bases left between them. CDR1 DFQATT and CDR2 SNEGSKA come from the germline V gene (reference sequence). The CDR3 is 11 residues long. The CDR3 is CSAGTTYEQYF. CDR3 DNA sequence: TGCAGTGCCGGGACAACCTACGAGCAGTACTTC.

The genes are TRBV19 and TRBJ1-1; 7 nucleotides match TRBD1. The J segment lost 7 bases and the V segment lost 4 bases, leaving 15 bases of the junction unmatched. Germline CDR1 is LNHDA and CDR2 is SQIVND (reference sequence). The CDR3 runs to 16 residues. The CDR3 bases are TGTGCCAGTAGTACGGACAGGCGGCTAGGGAATGATGAAGCTTTCTTT. Its translation is CASSTDRRLGNDEAFF.

This chain joins TRBV4-2 and TRBJ1-4; D ambiguous. The CDR3 totals 12 residues. Germline V gene sequence: CDR1 LGHNA, CDR2 YNFKEQ. Between the trimmed V and J ends, which lost 3 bases and 7 bases, there was a span of 6 bases. The CDR3, as DNA: TGTGCCAGCAGCCAGTACTCTGAAAAACTGTTTTTT. This gives the protein CASSQYSEKLFF.

This rearrangement joins TRBV28 to TRBJ1-2; 11 bases line up with TRBD1. Germline V gene data show CDR1 as MDHEN and CDR2 as SYDVKM. V lost 6 bases to trimming and J lost 8 bases; unmatched junction nucleotides: 5. The CDR3 contains 13 residues. The CDR3 region has the DNA TGTGCCAGCAGCCGGACAGGGGGCAGAGGCTACACCTTC. Translating gives CASSRTGGRGYTF.

The CDR3 spells CASSGTSNTGELFF. The CDR3 coding sequence is TGCGCCAGCAGCGGGACTTCGAACACCGGGGAGCTGTTTTTT. V usage is TRBV5-1 and J usage is TRBJ2-2, with a possible D match to TRBD2 (6 bases). From germline, CDR1 is SGHRS and CDR2 YFSETQ. The CDR3 is 14 amino acids. Trimming removed 4 bases from V and 0 bases from J, with 7 bases in between.

V usage is TRBV5-5 and J usage is TRBJ1-5; TRBD1 agrees at 7 bases. V was pared by 1 base and J by 3 bases, with 4 bases of the junction left unmatched. Germline loops: CDR1 SGHKS, CDR2 YYEKEE (reference sequence). The length of the CDR3 is 15 residues. The CDR3 sequence is CASSLRQGLNQPQHF. CDR3 coding DNA: TGTGCCAGCAGCTTGAGACAGGGCCTCAATCAGCCCCAGCATTTT. Using reference TRBV5-5 and TRBJ1-5 for the parts outside the CDR3, the full variable domain is DAGVTQSPTHLIKTRGQQVTLRCSPISGHKSVSWYQQVLGQGPQFIFQYYEKEERGRGNFPDRFSARQFPNYSSELNVNALLLGDSALYLCASSLRQGLNQPQHFGDGTRLSIL.

V and J are TRBV9 and TRBJ2-5, with a tentative D call TRBD2 (5 bases). Germline CDR1 is SGDLS and CDR2 is YYNGEE. The CDR3 has 13 residues. With 7 bases removed from V and 4 bases from J, the gap between germline ends came to 14 bases. DNA for the CDR3: TGTGCCAGCTCCCGGACTGTGGGAGAGACCCAGTACTTC. Its protein is CASSRTVGETQYF.